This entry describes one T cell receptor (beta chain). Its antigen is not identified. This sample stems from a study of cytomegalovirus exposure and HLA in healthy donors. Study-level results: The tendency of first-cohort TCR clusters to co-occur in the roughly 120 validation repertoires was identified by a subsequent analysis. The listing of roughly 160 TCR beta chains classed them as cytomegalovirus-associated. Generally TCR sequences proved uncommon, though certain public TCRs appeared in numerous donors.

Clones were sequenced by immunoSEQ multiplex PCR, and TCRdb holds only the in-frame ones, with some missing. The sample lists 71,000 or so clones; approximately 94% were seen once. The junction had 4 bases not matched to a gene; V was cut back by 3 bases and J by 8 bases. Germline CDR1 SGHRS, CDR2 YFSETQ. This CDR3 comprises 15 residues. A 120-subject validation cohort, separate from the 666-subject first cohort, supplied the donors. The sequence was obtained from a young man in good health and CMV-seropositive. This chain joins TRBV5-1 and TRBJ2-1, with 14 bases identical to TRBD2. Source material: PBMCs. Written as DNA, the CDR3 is TGCGCCAGCAGCTCGGGACTAGCGGGGGATGATGAGCAGTTCTTC. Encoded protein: CASSSGLAGDDEQFF.